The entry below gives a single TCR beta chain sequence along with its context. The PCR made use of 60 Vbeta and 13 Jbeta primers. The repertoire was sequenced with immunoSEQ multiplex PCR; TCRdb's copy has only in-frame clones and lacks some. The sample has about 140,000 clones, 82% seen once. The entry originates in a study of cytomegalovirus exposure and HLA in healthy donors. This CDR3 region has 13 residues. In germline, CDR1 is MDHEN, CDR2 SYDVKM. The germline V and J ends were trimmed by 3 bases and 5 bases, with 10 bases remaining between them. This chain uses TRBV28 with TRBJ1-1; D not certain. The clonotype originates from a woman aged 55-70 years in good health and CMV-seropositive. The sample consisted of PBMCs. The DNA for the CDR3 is TGTGCCAGCAGTTTTATGGGGAGAACTGAAGCTTTCTTT. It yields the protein CASSFMGRTEAFF.